These T cell receptor beta chains were read from a single sample in a study of cytomegalovirus exposure and HLA in healthy donors. Profiled with immunoSEQ multiplex PCR; TCRdb holds only in-frame clones, not every one. In all, the sample yields 75,000 to 85,000 clones. The sample comprised PBMCs. The receptors here all came from a man between 18 and 35 years old in good health and CMV-seropositive. Both conserved end residues are part of each CDR3. Each record gives: D gene, J gene, V gene, CDR3 DNA, CDR3 protein. The D gene is left open where the match is weak.

d_call: TRBD1
j_call: TRBJ1-5
v_call: TRBV28
cdr3_nt: TGTGCCAGCAGTCTCCGGGACAGATTTCAGCCCCAGCATTTT
cdr3_aa: CASSLRDRFQPQHF

d_call: TRBD1
j_call: TRBJ2-5
v_call: TRBV9
cdr3_nt: TGTGCCAGCAGCGTGGACAGGGTGACCTTGGAGACCCAGTACTTC
cdr3_aa: CASSVDRVTLETQYF

d_call: TRBD2
j_call: TRBJ2-1
v_call: TRBV19
cdr3_nt: TGTGCCAGTACCCAACGACTAGCGGGAGGAGGCCCCTACAATGAGCAGTTCTTC
cdr3_aa: CASTQRLAGGGPYNEQFF

d_call: TRBD1
j_call: TRBJ1-6
v_call: TRBV7-8
cdr3_nt: TGTGCCAGCAGCTTATTCGGACAGGGGACGCACGATAATTCACCCCTCCACTTT
cdr3_aa: CASSLFGQGTHDNSPLHF

d_call: TRBD1
j_call: TRBJ1-2
v_call: TRBV6-5
cdr3_nt: TGTGCCAGCAGCCTTTTGGGACAGTTCTATGGCTACACCTTC
cdr3_aa: CASSLLGQFYGYTF

d_call: TRBD2
j_call: TRBJ2-5
v_call: TRBV6-1
cdr3_nt: TGTGCCATCGATAGCGGGTCGGGCACGGAGACCCAGTACTTC
cdr3_aa: CAIDSGSGTETQYF

d_call: -
j_call: TRBJ2-3
v_call: TRBV6-4
cdr3_nt: TGTGCCAGCAGTGACAACGGAGATACGCAGTATTTT
cdr3_aa: CASSDNGDTQYF

d_call: TRBD1
j_call: TRBJ1-1
v_call: TRBV2
cdr3_nt: TGTGCCAGCAGTAGTGGGTCGGGACAGGGGGCCCTTGAAGCTTTCTTT
cdr3_aa: CASSSGSGQGALEAFF

d_call: -
j_call: TRBJ2-3
v_call: TRBV5-6
cdr3_nt: TGTGCCAGCAGCCCCGACGGGGATACGCAGTATTTT
cdr3_aa: CASSPDGDTQYF

d_call: -
j_call: TRBJ1-3
v_call: TRBV29-1
cdr3_nt: TGCAGCGTGACATTTGGCTCTGGAAACACCATATATTTT
cdr3_aa: CSVTFGSGNTIYF

d_call: -
j_call: TRBJ1-6
v_call: TRBV6-5
cdr3_nt: TGTGCCAGCAGTTACGGCAGGAATAATTCACCCCTCCACTTT
cdr3_aa: CASSYGRNNSPLHF

d_call: -
j_call: TRBJ2-1
v_call: TRBV28
cdr3_nt: TGTGCCAGCAGTAGTTCCAGACGGGGATTAAGGTCCTACAATGAGCAGTTCTTC
cdr3_aa: CASSSSRRGLRSYNEQFF

d_call: TRBD2
j_call: TRBJ2-1
v_call: TRBV9
cdr3_nt: TGTGCCAGCAGCGTTTACTCGACTAGCGGGAGCCCCACCCTATACAATGAGCAGTTCTTC
cdr3_aa: CASSVYSTSGSPTLYNEQFF

d_call: TRBD1
j_call: TRBJ1-2
v_call: TRBV4-1
cdr3_nt: TGCGCCAGCAGCCCCAGGGGGGACCGATACAACTATGGCTACACCTTC
cdr3_aa: CASSPRGDRYNYGYTF

d_call: -
j_call: TRBJ2-7
v_call: TRBV5-1
cdr3_nt: TGCGCCAGCAGCTTTGGCGGGACGATCCGTTACGAGCAGTACTTC
cdr3_aa: CASSFGGTIRYEQYF

d_call: -
j_call: TRBJ2-7
v_call: TRBV6-1
cdr3_nt: TGTGCCAGCGCTGGGGGCCTTTGGACAAGCTACGAGCAGTACTTC
cdr3_aa: CASAGGLWTSYEQYF

d_call: -
j_call: TRBJ1-2
v_call: TRBV5-4
cdr3_nt: TGTGCCAGCAGCCCAAAGGACAGCTACTATGGCTACACCTTC
cdr3_aa: CASSPKDSYYGYTF

d_call: -
j_call: TRBJ2-1
v_call: TRBV2
cdr3_nt: TGTGCCAGCAGTGCATTACTTGGTGATGAGCAGTTCTTC
cdr3_aa: CASSALLGDEQFF

d_call: TRBD1
j_call: TRBJ2-2
v_call: TRBV6-5
cdr3_nt: TGTGCCAGCCGACAGGGGAGGACCGGGGAGCTGTTTTTT
cdr3_aa: CASRQGRTGELFF

d_call: -
j_call: TRBJ2-1
v_call: TRBV29-1
cdr3_nt: TGCAGCGCCTCAACAGGGACCTACAATGAGCAGTTCTTC
cdr3_aa: CSASTGTYNEQFF